This T cell receptor (beta chain) was captured in a study of blood T cell repertoires in COVID-19. The overall study: Donors in the United States, Italy and Spain gave samples during acute or convalescent COVID-19.

The CDR3 sequence is 13 residues long. The germline CDR1 and CDR2 sequences are GTSNPN and SVGIG (reference sequence). Trimming stripped 4 bases from V and 0 bases from J, with 7 bases between. In the original workflow: Amplifying reference gene primers gave estimates of nucleated cell counts. The data were produced by immunoSEQ multiplex PCR, yet TCRdb's version contains in-frame clones alone and is incomplete. The V and J calls and clone size come from that table; D and trimming were worked out from the DNA. This sample yields about 220,000 clones, of which roughly 81% are seen a single time; around 3% belongs to the top ten.

The sequenced material came from peripheral blood. J is TRBJ1-3 and V is TRBV30; no clear D. The sequence was obtained from a man in his fifties or sixties who had recovered from COVID-19. CDR3 amino acids: CAWTIPSGNTIYF. Written as DNA, the CDR3 is TGTGCCTGGACCATCCCCTCTGGAAACACCATATATTTT.